The subject of this entry is one T cell receptor beta chain. The antigen remains undetermined. The sample is drawn from a study of Ad26.COV2.S vaccination and SARS-CoV-2 variants. Study information: Ad26.COV2.S was injected intramuscularly once or twice, 56 days apart. Study-wide points: Placebo recipients had lower spike-specific TCR breadth than vaccine recipients.

The data were produced by immunoSEQ multiplex PCR, yet TCRdb's version contains in-frame clones alone and is incomplete. Among about 390,000 clones listed, about 90% were seen once. Between the trimmed V and J ends, which lost 3 bases and 2 bases, there was a span of 5 bases. The germline V gene has CDR1 KGHSH and CDR2 LQKENI. This CDR3 contains 13 residues. Treatment in this sample: approximately 18 received Ad26.COV2.S at low or high dose, single or two shots; roughly five received placebo; per-sample allocation not given. Samples came from day 63 after the first vaccine or placebo injection. Cohort 1b enrolled adults aged 18-55 years in Boston. An Ad26 vector expressing Wuhan-strain SARS-CoV-2 spike served as the vaccine.

This clonotype originated in a person between 18 and 60 years old who received the Ad26.COV2.S COVID-19 vaccine or a placebo. Sequenced here: peripheral blood, sampled in a trial of Ad26.COV2.S vaccine versus placebo. This rearrangement joins TRBV18 to TRBJ1-3; D gene unclear. CDR3 loop: CASSPGPGNTIYF. CDR3 sequence (DNA): TGTGCCAGCTCACCCGGTCCTGGAAACACCATATATTTT.